This T cell receptor (beta chain) was identified during a study of CXCR3-negative and CXCR3-positive naive CD8 T cells. Study results and caveats: Within a donor, both naive subsets shared TRBV-TRBJ usage, unlike memory cells. More hydrophobic TRB CDR3s were found in CXCR3-positive naive cells than in CXCR3-negative naive cells.

Worth noting for this clonotype: The antigen remains unidentified.

The CD45RO-CCR7+CD27+CD95- phenotype denoted naive CD8+ T cells. All TRB cDNA libraries came from 5' RACE performed with UMI labels. Following a re-call of the 5' RACE reads, TCRdb has one entry per CDR3 protein and lacks DNA. Reported are approximately 90,000 distinct CDR3 sequences; the ten largest clones contain around 0.58%. Sequencing used naive CXCR3+ CD8+ T cells from blood. Subset indicated: CD45RO-CCR7+CD27+CD95- naive CD8+ T cells expressing CXCR3 (TNR3+). This TCR derives from a human donor in good health. Some clones in this sample may be carry-over from other donors' samples.

The CDR3 sequence is CASSRVDRGPGGELFF. The chain has TRBV7-9 and TRBJ2-2; TCRdb designates TRBD1, a call that cannot be tested without DNA. Germline V gene sequence: CDR1 SEHNR, CDR2 FQNEAQ (reference sequence). The CDR3 sequence is 16 residues long.